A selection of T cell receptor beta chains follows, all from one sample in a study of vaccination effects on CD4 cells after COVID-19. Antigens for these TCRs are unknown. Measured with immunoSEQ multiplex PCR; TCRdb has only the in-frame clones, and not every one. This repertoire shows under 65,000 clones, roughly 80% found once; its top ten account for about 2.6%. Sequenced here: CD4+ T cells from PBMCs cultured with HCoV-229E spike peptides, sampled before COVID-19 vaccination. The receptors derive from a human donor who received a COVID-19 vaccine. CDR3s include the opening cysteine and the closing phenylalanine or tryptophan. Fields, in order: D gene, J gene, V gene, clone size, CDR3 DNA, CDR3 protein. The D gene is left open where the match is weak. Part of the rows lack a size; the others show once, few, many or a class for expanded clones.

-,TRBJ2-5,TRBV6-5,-,TGTGCCAGCAGTTACTCCGGGGGACAAGAGACCCAGTACTTC,CASSYSGGQETQYF
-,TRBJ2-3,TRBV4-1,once,TGCGCCAGCAGCCAAGAGCAACGGGGTACGACAGATACGCAGTATTTT,CASSQEQRGTTDTQYF
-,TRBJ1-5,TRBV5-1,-,TGCGCCAGCAGCAAATTAGGGGATCAGCCCCAGCATTTT,CASSKLGDQPQHF
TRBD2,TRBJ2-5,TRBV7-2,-,TGTGCCAGCAGCTTGAAGCCGGCGGGGGGGCGAGAGACCCAGTACTTC,CASSLKPAGGRETQYF
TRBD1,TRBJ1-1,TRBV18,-,TGTGCCAGCTCACCAATTGCGCCAGGGGGAAGGAACACTGAAGCTTTCTTT,CASSPIAPGGRNTEAFF
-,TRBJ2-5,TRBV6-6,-,TGTGCCAGCAGTTGGGAAACGGGACCTCAATTCACGACCCAGTACTTC,CASSWETGPQFTTQYF
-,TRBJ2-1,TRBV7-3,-,TGTGCCAGCAGCTTATTGGGGGGTGAGCAGTTCTTC,CASSLLGGEQFF
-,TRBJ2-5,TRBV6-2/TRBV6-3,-,TGTGCCAGCAGTTACTTACAGAGCGCCCGTATGTGGGGGCAAGAGACCCAGTACTTC,CASSYLQSARMWGQETQYF
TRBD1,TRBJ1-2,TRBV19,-,TGTGCCAGTAGTAGGGGGGACAGATCCTATGGCTACACCTTC,CASSRGDRSYGYTF
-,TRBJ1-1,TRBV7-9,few,TGTGCCAGCAGCTTAGTAGTTGAAGCTTTCTTT,CASSLVVEAFF
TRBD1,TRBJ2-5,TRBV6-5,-,TGTGCCAGCATCCCACAGGGGCGGGAAGAGACCCAGTACTTC,CASIPQGREETQYF
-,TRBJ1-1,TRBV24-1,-,TGTGCCACCAGTGAGAGCAAGGGCACTGAAGCTTTCTTT,CATSESKGTEAFF
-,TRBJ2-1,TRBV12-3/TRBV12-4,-,TGTGCCAGCAGTTATGGCAGGGCCCATGAGCAGTTCTTC,CASSYGRAHEQFF
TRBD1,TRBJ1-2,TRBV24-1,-,TGTGCCACCAGTGACGCCGGGACAGGTGCTGGCTACACCTTC,CATSDAGTGAGYTF
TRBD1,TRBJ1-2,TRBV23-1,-,TGCGCCAGCAGTCAATCGAAGGGACAGGGGGCCCAAGGCTACACCTTC,CASSQSKGQGAQGYTF
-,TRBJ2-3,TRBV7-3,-,TGTGCCAGCAGCAAGGACAGTCTAAGTACGCAGTATTTT,CASSKDSLSTQYF
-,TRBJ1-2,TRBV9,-,TGTGCCAGCAGCCCGGTGGTCAAAAATGGCTACACCTTC,CASSPVVKNGYTF
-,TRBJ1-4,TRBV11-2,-,TGTGCCAGCAGCTTAGTTCCCGCAACTAATGAAAAACTGTTTTTT,CASSLVPATNEKLFF
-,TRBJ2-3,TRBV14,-,TGTGCCAGCAGCCAACGGAACGAGATGCAGTATTTT,CASSQRNEMQYF
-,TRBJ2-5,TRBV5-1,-,TGCGCCAGCAGCTTGGGCCAGGGAGGAAGAGAGACCCAGTACTTC,CASSLGQGGRETQYF
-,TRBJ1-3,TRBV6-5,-,TGTGCCAGCAGTTACTCGACGGCTGGAAACACCATATATTTT,CASSYSTAGNTIYF
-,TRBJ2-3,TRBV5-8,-,TGTGCCAGCAGCCGGTCCCTTACCGCAGGGACGGGCACAGATACGCAGTATTTT,CASSRSLTAGTGTDTQYF
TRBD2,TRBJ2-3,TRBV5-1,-,TGCGCCAGCAGCTTGGAAAGCGGGGGGCACCCAGATACGCAGTATTTT,CASSLESGGHPDTQYF
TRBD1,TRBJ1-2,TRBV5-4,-,TGTGCCAGCAGCTGGGACAGGGGTCCCTATGGCTACACCTTC,CASSWDRGPYGYTF
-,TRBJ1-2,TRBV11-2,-,TGTGCCAGCAGCCTCGCCGGGGGGGGAACTAGGTATGGCTACACCTTC,CASSLAGGGTRYGYTF
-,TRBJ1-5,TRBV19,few,TGTGCCAGTATTGGGGGAAGCAATCAGCCCCAGCATTTT,CASIGGSNQPQHF
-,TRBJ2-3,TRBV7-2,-,TGTGCCAGCAGCCCAGGGGGGGCAGATACGCAGTATTTT,CASSPGGADTQYF
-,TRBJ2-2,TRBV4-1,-,TGCGCCAGCAGAGCGAGGGCAGGGACCGGGGAGCTGTTTTTT,CASRARAGTGELFF
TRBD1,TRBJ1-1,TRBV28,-,TGTGCCAGCTATAACCAGGGGGCGAGCACTGAAGCTTTCTTT,CASYNQGASTEAFF
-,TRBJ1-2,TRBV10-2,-,TGCGCCAGCAGTGAACTACGAGCTAACTATGGCTACACCTTC,CASSELRANYGYTF
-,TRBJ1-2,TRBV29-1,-,TGCAGCGCCCTATTTAGGGGACCGGGAACAAGCCTCTATGGCTACACCTTC,CSALFRGPGTSLYGYTF
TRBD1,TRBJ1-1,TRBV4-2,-,TGTGCCAGCAGCCCCCCCGGACAGGGTAACTCTGAAGCTTTCTTT,CASSPPGQGNSEAFF
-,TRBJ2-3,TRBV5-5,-,TGTGCCAGCAGCTTGGCCGGTAATTCAGATACGCAGTATTTT,CASSLAGNSDTQYF
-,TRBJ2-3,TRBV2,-,TGTGCCAGCAGGCAACCCACAGATACGCAGTATTTT,CASRQPTDTQYF
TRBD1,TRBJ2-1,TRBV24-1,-,TGTGCCACCAGGGGGACAGGGGCAAGGTACAATGAGCAGTTCTTC,CATRGTGARYNEQFF
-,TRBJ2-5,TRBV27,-,TGTGCCAGCAGTTCCTACGGACAGAAAGAGACCCAGTACTTC,CASSSYGQKETQYF
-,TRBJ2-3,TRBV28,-,TGTGCCAGCAGTTTACAGTATTTT,CASSLQYF
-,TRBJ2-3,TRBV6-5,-,TGTGCCAGCAGTTCGCAAACAGATACGCAGTATTTT,CASSSQTDTQYF
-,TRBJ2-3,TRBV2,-,TGTGCCAGCAGGTTATCCGGGACAAACGTGACAGATACGCAGTATTTT,CASRLSGTNVTDTQYF
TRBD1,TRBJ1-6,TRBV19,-,TGTGCCAGTAAGGACAGGGGGGATTTATCACCCCTCCACTTT,CASKDRGDLSPLHF
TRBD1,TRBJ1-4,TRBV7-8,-,TGTGCCAGCAGCCCTTACGGACGGACAGGGAATGAAAAACTGTTTTTT,CASSPYGRTGNEKLFF
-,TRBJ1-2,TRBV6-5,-,TGTGCCAGCAGGGCCCCTGGGCGGGGGTATGGCTACACCTTC,CASRAPGRGYGYTF
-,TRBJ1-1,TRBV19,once,TGTGCCAGTAGTATATTGGGGCAGATGAACACTGAAGCTTTCTTT,CASSILGQMNTEAFF
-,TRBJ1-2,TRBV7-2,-,TGTGCCAGCACCCTGACTTCGGCGGCGCCTGGCTACACCTTC,CASTLTSAAPGYTF
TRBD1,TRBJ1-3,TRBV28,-,TGTGCCAGCAGTTCACACAGGGGGTCGGGAAACACCATATATTTT,CASSSHRGSGNTIYF
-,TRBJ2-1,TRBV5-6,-,TGTGCCAGCAGCTTGAGATACAGGGAGAATGAGCAGTTCTTC,CASSLRYRENEQFF
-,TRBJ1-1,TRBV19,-,TGTGCCAGTAGTATGGCAGGGGACACTGAAGCTTTCTTT,CASSMAGDTEAFF
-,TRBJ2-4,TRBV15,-,TGTGCCACCAGCAGAGACGGAAACATTCAGTACTTC,CATSRDGNIQYF
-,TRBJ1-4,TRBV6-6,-,TGTGCCAGCAGTCCCGGGAGGGCAGGTGAAAAACTGTTTTTT,CASSPGRAGEKLFF
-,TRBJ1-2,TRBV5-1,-,TGCGCCAGCAGTTTCATGAGCAGCAACTATGGCTACACCTTC,CASSFMSSNYGYTF
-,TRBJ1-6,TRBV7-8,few,TGTGCCAGCAGCCCACGAACCCGGGACGGAAATAATTCACCCCTCCACTTT,CASSPRTRDGNNSPLHF
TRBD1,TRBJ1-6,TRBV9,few,TGTGCCAGCAGCGTGGGACAGGGCGGTTCACCCCTCCACTTT,CASSVGQGGSPLHF
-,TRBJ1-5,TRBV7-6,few,TGTGCCAGCAGCGTAGGGACGGGAGGGAGTCAGCCCCAGCATTTT,CASSVGTGGSQPQHF